The 9 T cell receptor beta chains below were found in one sample sequenced in a study of technical replicates of blood from a few donors. Assay: immunoSEQ multiplex PCR; the TCRdb copy retains only in-frame clones and omits some. The table shows roughly 80,000 clones, with about nine tenths occurring only once. Specimen: T cells isolated from PBMCs. All receptors derive from a human donor in good health.

This clone showed up just once. The V call is TRBV14, the J call TRBJ2-2; D gene uncertain. The CDR3 sequence is 16 residues long. The ends were cut back, 1 base at V and 4 bases at J, with 13 bases in the middle. Germline V lookup: CDR1 SGHDN, CDR2 FVKESK. The CDR3 coding sequence is TGTGCCAGCAGCCAAGTATCCAGGCCCAGCACCGGGGAGCTGTTTTTT. It codes for CASSQVSRPSTGELFF.

A single count supports this clone. The J gene is TRBJ1-4, the V gene TRBV6-1; 8 positions match TRBD1. Losses at the gene ends were 2 bases for V and 8 bases for J; bases not matched to a gene: 10. Germline CDR1 is MNHNS and CDR2 is SASEGT. This CDR3 has 16 amino acids. The CDR3 here is CASSESRTGWNEKLFF. CDR3 bases: TGTGCCAGCAGTGAATCAAGGACAGGGTGGAACGAAAAACTGTTTTTT.

This chain uses TRBV4-1 with TRBJ1-1; D uncertain. This CDR3 has 15 amino acids. V lost 4 bases and J lost 0, with 12 bases in between. CDR1 MGHRA and CDR2 YSYEKL come from the germline V gene. CDR3 DNA sequence: TGCGCCAGCAGCCCCGGAAGGAGAATGAACACTGAAGCTTTCTTT. Encoded protein: CASSPGRRMNTEAFF.

The chain has TRBV2 and TRBJ1-3, with 7 nucleotides matching TRBD1. Germline assignment: CDR1 SNHLY and CDR2 FYNNEI. The CDR3 is made up of 14 amino acids. Unmatched junction bases numbered 3, after V lost 1 base and J lost 6 bases. The DNA of the CDR3 is TGTGCCAGCAGTGAAGAGACAGGGACAAACACCATATATTTT. Its protein is CASSEETGTNTIYF.

The V call is TRBV5-5, the J call TRBJ2-2, with a possible D match to TRBD2 (6 bases). Trimming took 0 bases from V and 6 from J, leaving 9 bases between them. Germline V gene sequence: CDR1 SGHKS, CDR2 YYEKEE (reference sequence). This CDR3 has 14 residues. The CDR3 is CASSLGLVAGELFF. Written as DNA, the CDR3 is TGTGCCAGCAGCTTGGGACTAGTCGCCGGGGAGCTGTTTTTT.

The V and J genes are TRBV10-3 and TRBJ1-5; D gene uncertain. The germline CDR1 and CDR2 sequences are ENHRY and SYGVKD. V lost 7 bases to trimming and J lost 4 bases, with 11 bases between them. The CDR3 extends over 13 amino acids. This CDR3 is CAITETENQPQHF. The CDR3 DNA sequence: TGTGCCATCACAGAGACGGAGAATCAGCCCCAGCATTTT.

Here the CDR3 DNA reads TGTGCCAGCAGCCAATTGAGTAGCGGGACCGGGGAGCTGTTTTTT. This translates into CASSQLSSGTGELFF. The chain couples TRBV14 to TRBJ2-2, with 7 bases that match TRBD2. There are 15 residues in the CDR3. The germline V gene encodes CDR1 SGHDN and CDR2 FVKESK. The ends lost 2 bases at V and 5 bases at J; junction bases unmatched: 5.

This chain joins TRBV7-6 and TRBJ2-1; TRBD2 might be the D (5 bases). Looked up from germline, CDR1 is SGHVS and CDR2 is FNYEAQ. This CDR3 comprises 13 residues. V was cut by 5 bases and J by 5 bases, with 10 bases left in between. The CDR3 DNA follows: TGTGCCAGCAGCCCTGGGAGTCACAATGAGCAGTTCTTC. Its translation: CASSPGSHNEQFF. Full variable domain (rest looked up from reference TRBV7-6 and TRBJ2-1): GAGVSQSPRYKVTKRGQDVALRCDPISGHVSLYWYRQALGQGPEFLTYFNYEAQQDKSGLPNDRFSAERPEGSISTLTIQRTEQRDSAMYRCASSPGSHNEQFFGPGTRLTVL.

Only a few counts were recorded for this clone. The chain couples TRBV4-1 to TRBJ1-1, with unresolved D. This CDR3 comprises 13 residues. V lost 2 bases and J lost 1, with 5 bases in between. Germline values: CDR1 MGHRA, CDR2 YSYEKL. The CDR3 spells CASSQRGNTEAFF. For the CDR3, the DNA is TGCGCCAGCAGCCAACGGGGGAACACTGAAGCTTTCTTT.